This passage covers 6 T cell receptor beta chains from one sample sequenced in a study of T-cell reconstitution after alpha-beta-depleted transplantation in children. The authors prepared the TCRbeta library with unique molecular identifiers. A single record per CDR3 protein comes from TCRdb applying MiXCR to the PCR reads. The table lists 200,000 or so distinct CDR3 sequences, 5.5% to 7% of them singletons, with approximately 4.1% in the top ten. The source material was PBMCs, sampled before TCRalphabeta/CD19-depleted stem cell transplant. These receptors were obtained from a girl in the first two years of life with combined immunodeficiency, due to receive a stem cell transplant.

This clonotype was observed many times. This rearrangement joins TRBV24-1 to TRBJ2-3; D remains ambiguous. Trimming shortened V by 2 bases and J by 1 base, and 6 bases separated the two germline ends. This CDR3 has 14 amino acids. The germline gives CDR1 KGHDR, CDR2 SFDVKD. The CDR3 loop reads CATSDSAGTDTQYF. CDR3 in DNA: TGTGCCACCAGTGATTCGGCAGGCACAGATACGCAGTATTTT.

This clonotype came up a few times. The V call is TRBV30, the J call TRBJ2-7, with 10 positions matching TRBD2. Germline CDR1 and CDR2: GTSNPN and SVGIG (reference sequence). There are 14 residues in the CDR3. V lost 4 bases, J lost 3 bases, and 6 bases stayed unmatched. CDR3 amino acids: CAWTSGGLSYEQYF. The CDR3 DNA reads TGTGCCTGGACTAGCGGGGGTTTGAGCTACGAGCAGTACTTC.

This clonotype was detected ten times or more. The chain recombines TRBV7-3 with TRBJ2-3; D not resolved. The CDR3 has 14 amino acids. V shed 4 bases and J shed 8 bases, with 16 bases lying between them. Germline loops: CDR1 SGHTA, CDR2 FQGTGA. CDR3: CASSSNALERTQYF. CDR3 DNA: TGTGCCAGCAGCTCGAACGCCCTGGAGCGTACGCAGTATTTT. Drawing the rest from reference TRBV7-3 and TRBJ2-3, the complete variable domain is GAGVSQTPSNKVTEKGKYVELRCDPISGHTALYWYRQSLGQGPEFLIYFQGTGAADDSGLPNDRFFAVRPEGSVSTLKIQRTERGDSAVYLCASSSNALERTQYFGPGTRLTVL.

This clonotype was detected many times. The chain has TRBV14 and TRBJ2-5; D is perhaps TRBD2 (6 bases). The CDR3 contains 14 residues. Deletions cut 3 bases from V and 5 bases from J, with 13 bases between. CDR1 SGHDN and CDR2 FVKESK come from the germline V gene. In nucleotides, the CDR3 is TGTGCCAGCAGCCAGGGGGGACTGTGGGAGACCCAGTACTTC. As protein: CASSQGGLWETQYF. The whole variable domain, remainder taken from reference TRBV14 and TRBJ2-5, is EAGVTQFPSHSVIEKGQTVTLRCDPISGHDNLYWYRRVMGKEIKFLLHFVKESKQDESGMPNNRFLAERTGGTYSTLKVQPAELEDSGVYFCASSQGGLWETQYFGPGTRLLVL.

There are many counts of this clonotype. The chain is built from TRBV6-1 and TRBJ2-3; 8 bases map to TRBD2. The germline gives CDR1 MNHNS, CDR2 SASEGT. There are 15 residues in the CDR3. The J segment lost 2 bases and the V segment lost 6 bases, leaving 7 bases of the junction unmatched. The CDR3 DNA is TGTGCCAGCAGAAGGACTAGCCCGGTCACAGATACGCAGTATTTT. Amino acids: CASRRTSPVTDTQYF.

This clonotype was seen at least ten times. The chain is built from TRBV6-2 or TRBV6-3 and TRBJ2-1, with 15 bases aligning to TRBD2. Germline CDR1 reads MNHEY; CDR2 reads SVGEGT. This CDR3 has 16 residues. The V and J ends lost 5 bases and 6 bases, in that order; junction bases with no gene match: 5. For the CDR3, the DNA is TGTGCCAGCAGTCCGCCGGGACTAGCGGGAGGCAATGAGCAGTTCTTC. Its protein is CASSPPGLAGGNEQFF.